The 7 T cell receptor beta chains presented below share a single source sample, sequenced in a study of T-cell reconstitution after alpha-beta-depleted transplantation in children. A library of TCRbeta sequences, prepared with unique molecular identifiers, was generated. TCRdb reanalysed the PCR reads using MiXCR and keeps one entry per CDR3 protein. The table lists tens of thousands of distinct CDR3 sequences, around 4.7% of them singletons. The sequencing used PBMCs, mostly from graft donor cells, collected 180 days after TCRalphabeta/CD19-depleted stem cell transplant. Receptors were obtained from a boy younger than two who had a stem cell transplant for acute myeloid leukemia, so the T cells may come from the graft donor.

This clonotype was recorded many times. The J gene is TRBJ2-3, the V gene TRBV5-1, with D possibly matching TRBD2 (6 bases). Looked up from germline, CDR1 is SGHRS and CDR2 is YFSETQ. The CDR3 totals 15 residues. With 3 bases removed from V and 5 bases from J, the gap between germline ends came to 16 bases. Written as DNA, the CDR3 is TGCGCCAGCAGCTCAGGACTAACCCGCCTAGATACGCAGTATTTT. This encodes CASSSGLTRLDTQYF.

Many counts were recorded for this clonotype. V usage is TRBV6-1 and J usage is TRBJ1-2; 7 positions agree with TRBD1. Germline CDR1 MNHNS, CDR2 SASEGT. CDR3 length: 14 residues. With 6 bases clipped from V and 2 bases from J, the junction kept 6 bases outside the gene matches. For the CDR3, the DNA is TGTGCCAGCAGCCGACAGGGATGGAACTATGGCTACACCTTC. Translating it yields CASSRQGWNYGYTF.

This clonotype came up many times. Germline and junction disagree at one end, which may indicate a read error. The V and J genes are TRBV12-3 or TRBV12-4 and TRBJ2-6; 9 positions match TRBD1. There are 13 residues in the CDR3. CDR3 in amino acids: CASNPTGGNVLTF. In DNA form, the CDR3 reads TGTGCCAGCAACCCGACAGGGGGCAACGTCCTGACTTTC.

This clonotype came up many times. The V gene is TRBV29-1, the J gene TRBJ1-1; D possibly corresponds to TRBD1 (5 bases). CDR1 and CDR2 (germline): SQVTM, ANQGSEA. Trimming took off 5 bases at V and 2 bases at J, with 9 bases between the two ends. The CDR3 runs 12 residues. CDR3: CSVRGHNTEAFF. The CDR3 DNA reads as TGCAGCGTTAGGGGTCACAACACTGAAGCTTTCTTT.

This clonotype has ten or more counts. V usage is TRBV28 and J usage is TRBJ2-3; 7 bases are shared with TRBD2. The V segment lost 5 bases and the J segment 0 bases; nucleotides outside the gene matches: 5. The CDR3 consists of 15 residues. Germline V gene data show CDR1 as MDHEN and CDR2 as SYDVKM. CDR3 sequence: CASSRSGESTDTQYF. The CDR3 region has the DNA TGTGCCAGCAGTCGGAGCGGGGAGAGCACAGATACGCAGTATTTT.

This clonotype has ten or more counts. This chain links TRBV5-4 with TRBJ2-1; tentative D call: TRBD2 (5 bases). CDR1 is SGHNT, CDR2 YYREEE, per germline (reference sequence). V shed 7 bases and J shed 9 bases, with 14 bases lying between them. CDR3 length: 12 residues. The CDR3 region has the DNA TGTGCCAGCCACCCGGGGTTTGGTGAGCAGTTCTTC. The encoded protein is CASHPGFGEQFF.

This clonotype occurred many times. CDR3 bases: TGCAGCGTTGGGGGACAGGGGTATCAGCCCCAGCATTTT. Translation: CSVGGQGYQPQHF. This chain uses TRBV29-1 with TRBJ1-5; 10 nucleotides line up with TRBD1. Trimming removed 4 bases from V and 5 bases from J; junction bases left unmatched: 2. This CDR3 has 13 residues. Germline V lookup: CDR1 SQVTM, CDR2 ANQGSEA.